This TCR beta chain was sequenced during a study of shared T cell receptors in the human thymus. Sequencing was performed with immunoSEQ multiplex PCR; in TCRdb, only in-frame clones are kept and a portion is missing. The sample contains more than 300,000 clones, roughly 94% of which appear only once. CDR1 and CDR2 from the germline V gene are SGHTA and FQGNSA. V dropped 3 bases and J dropped 2; count of bases not matched to a gene: 5. The CDR3 totals 16 residues. Material for sequencing was thymocytes. The receptor comes from a human donor. This chain links TRBV7-2 with TRBJ1-5; 9 nucleotides match TRBD1. The CDR3 bases are TGTGCCAGCAGCTTTAACAGGGGGCTGGGCAATCAGCCCCAGCATTTT. The encoded protein is CASSFNRGLGNQPQHF.